This entry concerns a single TCR beta chain. The source of the sample is a study of blood T cell repertoires in COVID-19. At the level of the study: Acute-phase and convalescent COVID-19 samples originated in the United States, Italy and Spain. T cells, B-cell-depleted T cells, or PBMCs supplied cDNA or gDNA.

Original methodology: For nucleated cells, counts were estimated from reference gene primer amplification. Libraries were prepared by immunoSEQ multiplex PCR; TCRdb keeps only in-frame clonotypes and omits some of them. D and trimming come from the DNA, and the V and J calls and clone size come from that table. The data show 40,000 to 55,000 clones, 70% to 85% seen once. The sample was peripheral blood. This TCR was recovered from a man aged 45 to 65 with acute or convalescent COVID-19.

The CDR3 DNA follows: TGTGCCAGCACCCAACCCAGACTAGCGGCCCGCTATGAGCAGTTCTTC. This encodes CASTQPRLAARYEQFF. This chain links TRBV28 with TRBJ2-1; 9 nucleotides line up with TRBD2. The CDR3 is 16 amino acids. The V gene's germline CDR1 is MDHEN and CDR2 SYDVKM. The V segment lost 7 bases and the J segment 8 bases; nucleotides outside the gene matches: 15.